This entry features one TCR beta chain sequence. Its antigen is unidentified. This CDR3 is 15 amino acids long. Germline V gives CDR1 SGHTA, CDR2 FQGNSA. The data are from a study of cytomegalovirus exposure and HLA in healthy donors. General study points: According to a later analysis, most TCR beta chains associated with CMV appeared HLA-restricted. TCR beta chains associated with HLA were, in a later analysis, more clonally expanded than equally common others.

Use of 60 Vbeta and 13 Jbeta primers characterized the PCR. Profiling relied on immunoSEQ multiplex PCR, and the TCRdb table lists in-frame clones only, not all of them. Of about 34,000 clones in the sample, roughly 64% were seen once. This sequence originates from a man between 35 and 55 years old in good health and CMV-seropositive. The rearrangement uses TRBV7-2 and TRBJ2-5; weak D call: TRBD2 (5 bases). Judging by the DNA end, TRBJ2-7 fits better; the J call may be wrong. Specimen: PBMCs. CDR3: CASSLAWESSYEQYF. The CDR3, as DNA: TGTGCCAGCAGCTTAGCCTGGGAGTCCTCCTACGAGCAGTACTTC.